These 11 T cell receptor delta chains originate from one sample sequenced in a study of Vδ1+ human thymocytes. Extracted RNA was reverse transcribed into cDNA. The CDR3 regions were amplified by multiplex PCR from V-gene primers to a constant-region primer. TCRdb re-identified clones in the multiplex PCR reads via CATT. The table has over 45,000 delta-chain clones, approximately 16% seen once. Their cognate antigens are unknown. General study points: In the thymus, TRG and TRD repertoires looked highly polyclonal with Gaussian CDR3 lengths.

Sequenced input: Vdelta1+ gamma-delta thymocytes from the thymus. The subset is: FACS-sorted CD3+ TCRalphabeta- TCRVdelta1+ TCRVdelta2- thymocytes. Every receptor here comes from a girl in the first two years of life who had congenital heart surgery.

The rearrangement links TRDV1 to TRDJ1, with 9 positions matching TRDD3. CDR1 and CDR2 from the germline V gene are TSWWSYY and QGS. The CDR3 consists of 20 residues. The V gene end was trimmed by 1 base and the J gene end by 0 bases; junction bases not matched to a gene: 15. The CDR3: CALGERRIVGDNTYTDKLIF. Written as DNA, the CDR3 is TGTGCTCTTGGGGAACGACGTATTGTGGGGGATAATACGTACACCGATAAACTCATCTTT.

The chain recombines TRDV1 with TRDJ1; 9 nucleotides line up with TRDD3. This CDR3 has 20 residues. V trimming: 0 bases; J trimming: 1 base; junction bases outside the gene matches: 15. CDR1 and CDR2 from the germline V gene are TSWWSYY and QGS. The CDR3 coding sequence is TGTGCTCTTGGGGAACTAGTTCCTCCAGTACTGGGGGAGTCCACCGATAAACTCATCTTT. Its translation is CALGELVPPVLGESTDKLIF.

A few counts support this clone. This chain connects TRDV1 to TRDJ1, with D unresolved. Trimming took 1 base from V and 0 from J, leaving 15 bases between them. This CDR3 has 17 residues. CDR1 and CDR2 from the germline V gene are TSWWSYY and QGS. The CDR3 sequence is CALGEQKVSPYTDKLIF. The CDR3 coding sequence is TGTGCTCTTGGGGAACAAAAGGTATCCCCCTACACCGATAAACTCATCTTT.

Judged by abundance, this clone is medium-sized (0.01 to 0.1%). The V gene is TRDV2, the J gene TRDJ1; the match to TRDD3 covers 7 bases. The CDR3 is 15 residues long. V was clipped by 1 base and J by 2 bases; unmatched bases: 6. Germline loops: CDR1 GEAIGNYY, CDR2 EKD. CDR3 sequence (DNA): TGTGCCTGTGACACGTACTGGGGAGGTACCGATAAACTCATCTTT. Amino acid sequence: CACDTYWGGTDKLIF.

The chain carries TRDV1 and TRDJ1; 8 nucleotides match TRDD2. The CDR3 totals 21 residues. Germline V gives CDR1 TSWWSYY, CDR2 QGS. Germline trimming cut 4 bases from V and 1 base from J; bases unmatched to any gene: 23. This CDR3 is CALGGTFLRRRRGGPTDKLIF. CDR3 nucleotide sequence: TGTGCTCTTGGGGGCACCTTCCTAAGGCGCCGCCGGGGGGGACCCACCGATAAACTCATCTTT.

V gene TRDV1 combines with J gene TRDJ1, with 12 bases aligning to TRDD3. This CDR3 is built from 21 residues. With 2 bases clipped from V and 0 bases from J, the junction kept 16 bases outside the gene matches. Germline V gene sequence: CDR1 TSWWSYY, CDR2 QGS. CDR3 sequence: CALGEKGENWGIPPYTDKLIF. The CDR3 nucleotides read TGTGCTCTTGGGGAAAAAGGAGAAAACTGGGGGATACCACCCTACACCGATAAACTCATCTTT.

J is TRDJ1 and V is TRDV1, with 8 bases that match TRDD3. Germline assignment: CDR1 TSWWSYY and CDR2 QGS. The CDR3 loop spans 20 amino acids. J gave up 0 bases and V 1 base, and 16 bases lay outside the gene matches. CDR3 protein: CALGEQKRRGDRVYTDKLIF. CDR3 DNA sequence: TGTGCTCTTGGGGAACAGAAGCGAAGGGGGGATAGGGTTTACACCGATAAACTCATCTTT.

The chain carries TRDV1 and TRDJ1; TRDD3 is a possible D gene (6 bases). Trimming left V 0 bases short and J 0 bases short, with 8 bases between. Germline CDR1 reads TSWWSYY; CDR2 reads QGS. The CDR3 has 15 residues. The CDR3 protein is CALGELGEHTDKLIF. The CDR3 DNA sequence: TGTGCTCTTGGGGAACTGGGGGAGCACACCGATAAACTCATCTTT.

The chain links TRDV1 to TRDJ1; possible D gene TRDD3, 6 bases. There are 15 residues in the CDR3. Germline V gene sequence: CDR1 TSWWSYY, CDR2 QGS. The V and J ends lost 4 bases and 2 bases respectively, with 14 bases between them. The CDR3 region is CALGADWDPTDKLIF. Here the CDR3 DNA reads TGTGCTCTTGGGGCAGACTGGGACCCGACCGATAAACTCATCTTT.

This sequence joins TRDV1 and TRDJ1; 11 positions match TRDD3. The CDR3 length is 19 residues. The trim removed 3 bases at V and 0 bases at J, leaving 12 bases unmatched. Germline CDR1 is TSWWSYY and CDR2 is QGS. The CDR3 sequence: CALGDQAPYWGINTDKLIF. In DNA form, the CDR3 reads TGTGCTCTTGGGGATCAAGCGCCGTACTGGGGGATAAACACCGATAAACTCATCTTT.

The chain links TRDV1 to TRDJ1; 9 bases match TRDD3. Germline-derived CDR1 and CDR2 are TSWWSYY and QGS. With V trimmed by 0 bases and J by 4 bases, 15 bases remained unmatched. The CDR3 has 19 amino acids. This CDR3 is CALGELGPRGWGIRDKLIF. The CDR3 DNA sequence: TGTGCTCTTGGGGAACTGGGACCTAGAGGCTGGGGGATCCGCGATAAACTCATCTTT.